This T cell receptor beta chain was sequenced during a study of post-analysis software for immune sequencing data. Study summary: There were relapsing-remitting, secondary progressive and progressive-relapsing multiple sclerosis among the disease courses included.

Unique molecular identifiers were present in the TCR beta cDNA libraries. TCRdb re-derived calls from the PCR reads in MiXCR, one entry per CDR3 protein. The sample has 650,000 to 850,000 distinct CDR3 sequences, about 53% seen once. Study findings and constraints: Roughly five TRBV segments appeared more often in patients than in controls, and TRBV5-6, TRBV5-1 and TRBV20-1 were among these.

The length of the CDR3 is 18 residues. The V segment lost 1 base and the J segment 2 bases; nucleotides outside the gene matches: 10. The germline V gene has CDR1 LGHNA and CDR2 YNFKEQ. On this clonotype: Its antigen is unidentified.

This rearrangement joins TRBV4-2 to TRBJ2-5; TRBD1 aligns across 10 bases. The clonotype originates from a girl aged 5-17 years with multiple sclerosis. Sequencing used blood. CDR3 in amino acids: CASSQAFGWDRGQETQYF. CDR3 bases: TGTGCCAGCAGCCAAGCCTTCGGTTGGGACAGGGGACAAGAGACCCAGTACTTC.